These 5 T cell receptor beta chains came from one sample sequenced in a study of post-analysis software for immune sequencing data. Notes on the study in general: When patients were compared with controls, about five TRBV segments were more frequent, TRBV5-6, TRBV5-1 and TRBV20-1 among them.

Antigens of these TCRs are unknown. Unique molecular identifiers were carried by the TCR beta cDNA libraries. TCRdb re-analysed the PCR reads in MiXCR, keeping a single row per CDR3 protein. The table records more than 350,000 distinct CDR3 sequences, less than 40% of them present only once. Sequencing used blood. These receptors were collected from a girl aged 2 to 9 with multiple sclerosis.

There are a few counts of this clonotype. The chain joins TRBV10-3 to TRBJ2-2; the match to TRBD1 covers 8 bases. V was clipped by 6 bases and J by 2 bases; unmatched bases: 8. This CDR3 has 16 residues. Per the germline V gene, CDR1 is ENHRY and CDR2 is SYGVKD. Here the CDR3 DNA reads TGTGCCATCAGAGGGACAGGCAATCGAAACACCGGGGAGCTGTTTTTT. This gives the protein CAIRGTGNRNTGELFF.

The chain joins TRBV5-1 to TRBJ2-1; D is undetermined. CDR3 length equals 15 residues. V lost 4 bases to trimming and J lost 12 bases, with 23 bases between them. Per germline, CDR1 SGHRS and CDR2 YFSETQ. Here the CDR3 DNA reads TGCGCCAGCAGCCTTGGACGGCGCTCGGGCGATGGGCAGTTCTTC. Amino acids: CASSLGRRSGDGQFF. The entire variable domain, with the rest obtained from reference TRBV5-1 and TRBJ2-1, is as follows: KAGVTQTPRYLIKTRGQQVTLSCSPISGHRSVSWYQQTPGQGLQFLFEYFSETQRNKGNFPGRFSGRQFSNSRSEMNVSTLELGDSALYLCASSLGRRSGDGQFFGPGTRLTVL.

This clonotype was detected only a few times. The chain uses TRBV4-2 and TRBJ2-3; 12 bases are shared with TRBD2. In germline, CDR1 is LGHNA, CDR2 YNFKEQ. The CDR3 runs 17 residues. Trimming removed 3 bases from V and 5 bases from J; junction bases left unmatched: 9. The CDR3 DNA reads TGTGCCAGCAGCCATGCTCTAGCGGGAGGGCCGGTAGATACGCAGTATTTT. As protein: CASSHALAGGPVDTQYF.

The chain links TRBV6-6 to TRBJ1-2, with 9 bases lining up with TRBD1. V lost 6 bases, J lost 3 bases, and 11 bases stayed unmatched. CDR3 length: 16 residues. The germline V gene has CDR1 MNHNY and CDR2 SVGAGI (reference sequence). The CDR3, as DNA: TGTGCCAGCAGCACTAACCGGGACAGGGAATACTATGGCTACACCTTC. The encoded protein is CASSTNRDREYYGYTF.

Here the CDR3 reads CASAYGSGSSYNEQFF. The CDR3 DNA reads as TGCGCCAGCGCCTACGGTAGCGGGAGCTCCTACAATGAGCAGTTCTTC. V gene TRBV4-3 combines with J gene TRBJ2-1; 9 bases fit TRBD2. Per the germline V gene, CDR1 is LGHNA and CDR2 is YSLEER. The CDR3 is 16 amino acids. Germline trimming cut 8 bases from V and 0 bases from J; bases unmatched to any gene: 8.